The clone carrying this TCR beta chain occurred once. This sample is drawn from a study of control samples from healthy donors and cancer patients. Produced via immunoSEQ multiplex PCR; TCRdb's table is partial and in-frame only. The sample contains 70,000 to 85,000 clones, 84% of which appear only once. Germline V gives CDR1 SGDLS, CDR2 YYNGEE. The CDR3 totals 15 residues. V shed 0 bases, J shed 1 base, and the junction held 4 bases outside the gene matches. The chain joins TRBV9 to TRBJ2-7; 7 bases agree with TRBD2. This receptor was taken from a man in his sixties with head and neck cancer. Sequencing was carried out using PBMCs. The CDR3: CASSVGLAESYEQYF. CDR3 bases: TGTGCCAGCAGCGTAGGACTAGCTGAATCCTACGAGCAGTACTTC.